This T cell receptor (beta chain) was found in a study of T cells in Graves' hyperthyroidism and ophthalmopathy. This clonotype occurred a few times. There were TCR beta CDR3 regions amplified from RNA transcripts. The HTBI set primed first-round TCR CDR3 RT-PCR. TCRdb used MiXCR to reprocess the multiplex PCR reads, holding one entry per CDR3 protein. The data contain fewer than 700,000 distinct CDR3 sequences, around 15% of them singletons. The CDR3 has 16 residues. The ends were cut back, 0 bases at V and 0 bases at J, with 14 bases in the middle. In germline, CDR1 is DFQATT, CDR2 SNEGSKA (reference sequence).

Specimen: blood. V is TRBV20-1 and J is TRBJ1-2; D is uncertain. The TCR was taken from a woman aged 30 to 39 with Graves' hyperthyroidism. CDR3 sequence reads: CSARDWTEMTNYGYTF. The CDR3 DNA sequence: TGCAGTGCTAGAGATTGGACCGAGATGACTAACTATGGCTACACCTTC.